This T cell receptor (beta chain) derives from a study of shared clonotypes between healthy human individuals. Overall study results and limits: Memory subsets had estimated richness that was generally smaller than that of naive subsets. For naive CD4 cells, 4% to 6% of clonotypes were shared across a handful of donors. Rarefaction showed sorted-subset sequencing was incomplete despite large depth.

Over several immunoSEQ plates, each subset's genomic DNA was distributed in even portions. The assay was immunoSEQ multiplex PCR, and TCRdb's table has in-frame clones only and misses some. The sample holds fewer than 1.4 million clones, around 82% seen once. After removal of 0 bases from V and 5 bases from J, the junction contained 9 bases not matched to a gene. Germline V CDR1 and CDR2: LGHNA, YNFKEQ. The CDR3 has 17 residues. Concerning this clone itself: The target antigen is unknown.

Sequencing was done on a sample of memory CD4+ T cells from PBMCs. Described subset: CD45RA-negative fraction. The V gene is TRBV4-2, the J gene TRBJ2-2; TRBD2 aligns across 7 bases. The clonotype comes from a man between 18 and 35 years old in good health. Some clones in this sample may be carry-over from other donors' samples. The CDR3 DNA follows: TGTGCCAGCAGCCAAGAGGGCGGCGGGAGAGGGACCGGGGAGCTGTTTTTT. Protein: CASSQEGGGRGTGELFF.